A single sample gave rise to the 26 T cell receptor beta chains below, sequenced in a study of response to subunit inactivated influenza vaccine. TCRdb used MiXCR to reprocess the RT-PCR reads, holding one entry per CDR3 protein. Here the sample spans about 180,000 distinct CDR3 sequences, around 8.8% being singletons. The sequenced sample was non-naive T cells sorted from PBMCs, obtained on the day of vaccination. The origin of the receptors is a man aged 50 to 60 who received an inactivated influenza vaccine.

CDR3 in amino acids: CASSLTGTNTGELFF. The CDR3 nucleotides are TGTGCCAGCAGCTTGACAGGGACCAACACCGGGGAGCTGTTTTTT. V and J are TRBV7-9 and TRBJ2-2; 7 bases fit TRBD1. Trimming took 3 bases from V and 2 from J; bases not matched to a gene: 3. The CDR3 totals 15 residues. Germline V gene data show CDR1 as SEHNR and CDR2 as FQNEAQ (reference sequence).

This clonotype was observed at least ten times. The chain carries TRBV20-1 and TRBJ1-2; D perhaps matches TRBD1 (5 bases). Trimming shortened V by 0 bases and J by 5 bases, and 7 bases separated the two germline ends. The CDR3 runs to 12 residues. Per germline, CDR1 DFQATT and CDR2 SNEGSKA (reference sequence). The CDR3 reads CSARDPGYGYTF. In nucleotides, the CDR3 is TGCAGTGCTAGAGATCCAGGGTATGGCTACACCTTC.

This clonotype was counted a few times. The gene calls are TRBV20-1 and TRBJ2-5; weak D call: TRBD2 (6 bases). Trimming left V 6 bases short and J 2 bases short, with 19 bases between. This CDR3 comprises 15 residues. Germline V gene lookup returns CDR1 DFQATT and CDR2 SNEGSKA (reference sequence). CDR3: CSAKTLGLAQETQYF. As DNA, the CDR3 is TGCAGTGCCAAAACCTTGGGCCTAGCGCAAGAGACCCAGTACTTC.

This clonotype occurred many times. The chain links TRBV4-2 to TRBJ1-6, with 10 bases that match TRBD1. CDR3 length: 21 residues. V lost 0 bases to trimming and J lost 4 bases; unmatched junction nucleotides: 15. Germline loops: CDR1 LGHNA, CDR2 YNFKEQ. CDR3 protein: CASSQEDGRGRTGGYNSPLHF. The CDR3 DNA reads as TGTGCCAGCAGCCAAGAAGACGGGCGCGGTAGGACAGGGGGATATAATTCACCCCTCCACTTT.

This clonotype has more than one count but fewer than ten. The rearrangement joins TRBV20-1 to TRBJ2-5; no definite D call. The CDR3 runs to 12 residues. Looked up from germline, CDR1 is DFQATT and CDR2 is SNEGSKA (reference sequence). Trimming took 7 bases from V and 1 from J, leaving 10 bases between them. DNA for the CDR3: TGCAGTGTACAGTCTTCCCAAGAGACCCAGTACTTC. Its translation is CSVQSSQETQYF.

The chain links TRBV7-2 to TRBJ2-7; D gene ambiguous. V was cut by 4 bases and J by 4 bases, with 14 bases left in between. Germline CDR1 reads SGHTA; CDR2 reads FQGNSA. The CDR3 loop spans 14 amino acids. The CDR3 DNA is TGTGCCAGCAGCTCTACCAACCCTCCTTACGAGCAGTACTTC. Protein product: CASSSTNPPYEQYF.

The rearrangement joins TRBV12-3 or TRBV12-4 to TRBJ2-7; D is unresolved. The length of the CDR3 is 13 residues. Deletions cut 5 bases from V and 6 bases from J, with 14 bases between. In DNA form, the CDR3 reads TGTGCCAGCAGTGTAAGCACCGGGCGCGAGCAGTACTTC. Its protein is CASSVSTGREQYF.

The chain combines TRBV28 with TRBJ2-4; 8 nucleotides agree with TRBD2. Germline V gives CDR1 MDHEN, CDR2 SYDVKM. This CDR3 spans 14 amino acids. J lost 7 bases, V lost 3 bases, and 5 bases had no gene match. The CDR3 DNA sequence: TGTGCCAGCAGTTTTACGGGCGGGAGGAACATTCAGTACTTC. It encodes CASSFTGGRNIQYF.

This clonotype was counted ten times or more. This rearrangement joins TRBV20-1 to TRBJ2-1; 7 nucleotides line up with TRBD2. Germline CDR1 is DFQATT and CDR2 is SNEGSKA (reference sequence). The trim removed 6 bases at V and 3 bases at J, leaving 8 bases unmatched. The CDR3 spans 14 residues. CDR3: CSAGSAGRYNEQFF. The DNA of the CDR3 is TGCAGTGCGGGTTCAGCGGGACGCTACAATGAGCAGTTCTTC.

The V call is TRBV30, the J call TRBJ1-1; D call uncertain. The germline V and J ends were trimmed by 2 bases and 1 base, with 5 bases remaining between them. Germline CDR1 is GTSNPN and CDR2 is SVGIG (reference sequence). CDR3 length: 12 residues. CDR3 DNA: TGTGCCTGGAGTCTGCGGAACACTGAAGCTTTCTTT. Residues: CAWSLRNTEAFF.

The genes are TRBV7-2 and TRBJ1-2; D unresolved. The ends were cut back, 5 bases at V and 2 bases at J, with 9 bases in the middle. CDR1 is SGHTA and CDR2 is FQGNSA in the germline V gene. CDR3 size: 13 residues. The CDR3 bases are TGTGCCAGCAGCGACTTCCCCAACTATGGCTACACCTTC. It translates to CASSDFPNYGYTF. The variable domain in full, completed from reference TRBV7-2 and TRBJ1-2, reads GAGVSQSPSNKVTEKGKDVELRCDPISGHTALYWYRQSLGQGLEFLIYFQGNSAPDKSGLPSDRFSAERTGGSVSTLTIQRTQQEDSAVYLCASSDFPNYGYTFGSGTRLTVV.

The rearrangement uses TRBV29-1 and TRBJ1-5; D is unclear. V shed 0 bases and J shed 6 bases, with 6 bases lying between them. The CDR3 loop spans 12 amino acids. CDR1 and CDR2 (germline): SQVTM, ANQGSEA. The CDR3 sequence is CSVEDAGQPQHF. The CDR3 DNA is TGCAGCGTTGAAGATGCTGGTCAGCCCCAGCATTTT.

This clonotype appeared many times. The chain uses TRBV11-2 and TRBJ2-4; D is perhaps TRBD1 (5 bases). Trimming removed 3 bases from V and 6 bases from J, with 6 bases in between. The CDR3 length is 12 residues. Germline CDR1 reads SGHAT; CDR2 reads FQNNGV. DNA for the CDR3: TGTGCCAGCAGCTTTGACAGAAACATTCAGTACTTC. It yields the protein CASSFDRNIQYF.

This clonotype has ten or more counts. The chain recombines TRBV5-1 with TRBJ2-5, with D unclear. Per germline, CDR1 SGHRS and CDR2 YFSETQ. V lost 4 bases, J lost 3 bases, and 13 bases lay in between. The CDR3 extends over 14 amino acids. The DNA of the CDR3 is TGCGCCAGCAGCACCTGGGATGCCAAAGAGACCCAGTACTTC. It codes for CASSTWDAKETQYF. Full variable domain (remainder filled in from reference TRBV5-1 and TRBJ2-5): KAGVTQTPRYLIKTRGQQVTLSCSPISGHRSVSWYQQTPGQGLQFLFEYFSETQRNKGNFPGRFSGRQFSNSRSEMNVSTLELGDSALYLCASSTWDAKETQYFGPGTRLLVL.

Only a few counts were recorded for this clonotype. The chain has TRBV7-2 and TRBJ1-5; weak D call: TRBD1 (5 bases). With 5 bases removed from V and 4 bases from J, the gap between germline ends came to 18 bases. From germline, CDR1 is SGHTA and CDR2 FQGNSA. The CDR3 spans 16 residues. CDR3 in amino acids: CASSAHPGGINQPQHF. The CDR3 coding sequence is TGTGCCAGCAGCGCCCATCCCGGGGGGATTAATCAGCCCCAGCATTTT.

The chain links TRBV7-2 to TRBJ2-1; 8 bases are shared with TRBD1. This CDR3 comprises 15 residues. Trimming took 0 bases from V and 8 from J; bases not matched to a gene: 6. Germline-derived CDR1 and CDR2 are SGHTA and FQGNSA. The DNA of the CDR3 is TGTGCCAGCAGCTTAGCGACAGGGGTCGGCGATGAGCAGTTCTTC. Translating gives CASSLATGVGDEQFF.

The rearrangement uses TRBV20-1 and TRBJ1-1; possible D gene TRBD1, 5 bases. The CDR3 covers 14 residues. The germline gives CDR1 DFQATT, CDR2 SNEGSKA (reference sequence). Trimming removed 6 bases from V and 1 base from J, with 15 bases in between. CDR3: CSAWGRGGNTEAFF. The CDR3 DNA sequence: TGCAGTGCCTGGGGCCGGGGGGGGAACACTGAAGCTTTCTTT.

This clonotype was recorded a few times. The V gene is TRBV27, the J gene TRBJ2-1, with no clear D. This CDR3 has 15 amino acids. Trimming removed 6 bases from V and 0 bases from J, with 12 bases in between. Germline lookup yields CDR1 MNHEY and CDR2 SMNVEV (reference sequence). The CDR3 nucleotides read TGTGCCAGCAGCACGGCGACGGGCTCCTACAATGAGCAGTTCTTC. It translates to CASSTATGSYNEQFF.

This clonotype was seen at least ten times. The V gene is TRBV20-1, the J gene TRBJ1-5; the match to TRBD1 covers 8 bases. The CDR3 runs 12 residues. Germline loops: CDR1 DFQATT, CDR2 SNEGSKA (reference sequence). The junction had 1 base not matched to a gene; V was cut back by 5 bases and J by 4 bases. The DNA of the CDR3 is TGCAGTGCTTGGGACAGGAATCAGCCCCAGCATTTT. It codes for CSAWDRNQPQHF.

This clonotype has at least ten counts. CDR3 sequence: CASSMHRDRGNTGELFF. In nucleotides, the CDR3 is TGTGCCAGCAGTATGCACCGGGACAGGGGAAACACCGGGGAGCTGTTTTTT. This chain connects TRBV27 to TRBJ2-2; 10 bases fit TRBD1. This CDR3 comprises 17 residues. Germline assignment: CDR1 MNHEY and CDR2 SMNVEV (reference sequence). J gave up 2 bases and V 5 bases, and 8 bases lay outside the gene matches.

This clonotype was recorded a few times. The rearrangement joins TRBV7-2 to TRBJ1-6; D may be TRBD1 (6 bases). The germline V gene encodes CDR1 SGHTA and CDR2 FQGNSA. Trimming took off 5 bases at V and 10 bases at J, with 15 bases between the two ends. This CDR3 has 14 residues. The CDR3 spells CASSVGHTASPLHF. CDR3 DNA: TGTGCCAGCAGCGTGGGACATACCGCCTCACCCCTCCACTTT. Based on the CDR3 plus reference TRBV7-2 and TRBJ1-6, the full variable domain is GAGVSQSPSNKVTEKGKDVELRCDPISGHTALYWYRQSLGQGLEFLIYFQGNSAPDKSGLPSDRFSAERTGGSVSTLTIQRTQQEDSAVYLCASSVGHTASPLHFGNGTRLTVT.

The chain is built from TRBV10-2 and TRBJ2-2; the match to TRBD2 covers 14 bases. The CDR3 is 18 residues long. Germline CDR1 WSHSY, CDR2 SAAADI. Losses at the gene ends were 8 bases for V and 3 bases for J; bases not matched to a gene: 11. CDR3 sequence (DNA): TGCGCCAGCGCTGGGACTAGCGGGAGAAAGATGGACACCGGGGAGCTGTTTTTT. Protein: CASAGTSGRKMDTGELFF.

This rearrangement joins TRBV28 to TRBJ2-7; tentatively, D is TRBD1 (6 bases). Trimming took 2 bases from V and 6 from J, leaving 20 bases between them. The length of the CDR3 is 16 residues. Germline lookup yields CDR1 MDHEN and CDR2 SYDVKM. CDR3 in DNA: TGTGCCAGCAGTTTAACGGACAGACACGTGAGGGCCGAGCAGTACTTC. Amino acids: CASSLTDRHVRAEQYF.

This clonotype was counted at least ten times. J is TRBJ1-1 and V is TRBV20-1; D is ambiguous. The V gene lost 0 bases and the J gene lost 2 bases, with 10 bases spanning the gap. Germline V CDR1 and CDR2: DFQATT, SNEGSKA (reference sequence). This CDR3 region has 14 residues. The CDR3: CSARDQGSNTEAFF. CDR3 in DNA: TGCAGTGCTAGAGATCAAGGTTCCAACACTGAAGCTTTCTTT.

In its sample, this clonotype was seen a few times. The junction shows a germline mismatch at one end, possibly a read error. The chain couples TRBV6-5 to TRBJ2-5, with TRBD2 matching 11 bases. Germline V gene sequence: CDR1 MNHEY, CDR2 SVGAGI. CDR3 size: 16 residues. The CDR3 DNA is TGTGCCAGCAGTTACACACTAGCGGGGGCCCAACAGACCCAGTACTTC. Translation gives CASSYTLAGAQQTQYF.

Concerning this clonotype: Here the CDR3 omits its conserved ending phenylalanine or tryptophan, so a read error is the likely source. The genes are TRBV5-5 and TRBJ2-2, with D uncertain. The CDR3 loop spans 14 amino acids. Germline loops: CDR1 SGHKS, CDR2 YYEKEE (reference sequence). The DNA of the CDR3 is TGTGCCATCAGCCCTCGACACGGCACCTGGGTGCTGTTTTGT. Translating gives CAISPRHGTWVLFC.